This TCR beta chain was identified in a study of cytomegalovirus exposure and HLA in healthy donors. PCR amplification relied on 60 Vbeta primers (plus 13 Jbeta primers). Measured with immunoSEQ multiplex PCR; TCRdb has only the in-frame clones, and not every one. The data show around 63,000 clones, roughly 80% seen once. J gave up 4 bases and V 2 bases, and 5 bases lay outside the gene matches. The CDR3 is 16 amino acids. CDR1 is SGHTA and CDR2 is FQGTGA in the germline V gene. With regard to this clone: Its cognate antigen is unknown.

The study's findings and limits: The study carried out a later analysis of TCR beta sequences. It associated under 20,000 of them with specific HLA alleles at a false discovery rate of 0.05.

The source material was PBMCs. This TCR was recovered from a woman in her 30s in good health and CMV-seronegative. V usage is TRBV7-3 and J usage is TRBJ2-1, with 10 nucleotides matching TRBD2. CDR3 loop: CASSLLAGVFYNEQFF. The CDR3 DNA reads TGTGCCAGCAGCTTACTAGCGGGAGTTTTTTACAATGAGCAGTTCTTC.